Included here is one T cell receptor beta chain sequence, with context. The sample holds many counts of this clonotype. Which antigen it targets is not known. Base qualities are missing; no much larger clone stands one base away. Preparation of the library involved PCR. For sequencing, an Illumina HiSeq 2500 was employed. Molecular barcoding was employed in the preparation of TCR libraries, with unique molecular identifiers being used to normalize TCRbeta repertoire quantification. The raw public reads went through TCRdb reprocessing: fastp at Q25, MiXCR clone calling, in-frame beta chains kept. Each CDR3 protein appears once, grouped with its most common genes and DNA. In all, the sample holds hundreds of thousands of distinct CDR3 sequences, and roughly 14% of those were seen once. 0.79% of the sample comes from the top ten. The CDR3 numbers 15 residues from cysteine through phenylalanine. This entry keeps only the CDR3 DNA: 45 bases, framed from base 1. V is shortened by 7 bases, J by 3 bases, and the region joining them spans 19 bases. CDR1 MDHEN and CDR2 SYDVKM are derived from the germline V gene.

The treatment or condition label on this specimen signifies: allogeneic hematopoietic cell transplantation with graft depleted of TCRalphabeta T cells and CD19 B cells. The children who served as transplant recipients had been given grafts of TCRalphabeta/CD19-depleted allogeneic hematopoietic cells. The record originates from a study of T-cell reconstitution after alpha-beta-depleted transplantation in children (dated by TCRdb to about 2016). Turning to the overall study: Using TCR repertoire profiling, the study followed T-cell immune reconstitution in a quantitative way in children after TCRalphabeta/CD19-depleted allogeneic hematopoietic cell transplantation. Beyond this particular receptor, the publication reports: The frequencies of hyperexpanded clones fell over the following months, and after one year, T-cell counts and TCRbeta diversity were mostly attributed to newly produced T cells. About two months after transplant, the apparently early recovery of alphabetaT-cell counts reportedly depended on just several hundred clones that had expanded rapidly and came from non-depleted graft cells. In some patients, the high TCRbeta diversity seen at day 60 was put down to recipient T cells and intrathymic progenitors that had survived conditioning.

Recombination linked TRBV28 to TRBJ2-7, and possibly TRBD2, on 6 matching bases. The material was PBMCs, obtained before TCRalphabeta/CD19-depleted stem cell transplant. The receptor was isolated from a girl aged 2 to 10 with congenital amegakaryocytic thrombocytopenia, due to receive a stem cell transplant. This receptor carries the CDR3 CASKFWGESNYEQYF. At the DNA level, the sequence is TGTGCCAGCAAGTTTTGGGGGGAGTCGAACTACGAGCAGTACTTC. Full variable domain (CDR3 extended with the reference TRBV28 and TRBJ2-7 proteins): DVKVTQSSRYLVKRTGEKVFLECVQDMDHENMFWYRQDPGLGLRLIYFSYDVKMKEKGDIPEGYSVSREKKERFSLILESASTNQTSMYLCASKFWGESNYEQYFGPGTRLTVT.